This T cell receptor beta chain is drawn from a study of shared clonotypes between healthy human individuals (dated by TCRdb to 2018 to 2020). Notes on the research overall: Three men and two women, aged 18 to 49 years, made up the cohort. Each donor's leukapheresis produced roughly between about 0.8 and 10 billion PBMCs. Blood TCR repertoires of five healthy adults were deeply sequenced to estimate repertoire size and the extent of clonotype sharing between individuals. Libraries were prepared and TCR repertoires were sequenced by different laboratories using diverse techniques, in order to increase sequencing depth and limit assay-specific biases. Per donor, three plates each were used for CD4 naive and CD4 memory, two for CD8 naive, and one for CD8 memory. Overall study results and their limits: Because the study included a small number of donors, the genetic and exposure-history diversity represented was limited. Pairwise subsampling led to the expectation that sequencing depth would affect the degree of clonotype sharing among donors. Clonotypes shared by all four sorted-subset donors showed higher generation probabilities than non-shared clonotypes. Incomplete sequencing was indicated by rarefaction of sorted-subset datasets, despite the large sequencing depth. Sampling was restricted to blood, and TCR repertoires in tissues likely differ from the TCR repertoires found in blood. Across several donors, approximately 5% of naive CD4, roughly 3.5% of naive CD8, around 2.5% of memory CD4, and roughly 0.41% of memory CD8 clonotypes were shared. Naive subsets generally had larger estimated clonotype richness than memory subsets did.

The donors were healthy, HIV-negative adults who had no recently reported acute infections or vaccinations. All donors were Caucasian adults living in Nashville, Tennessee, USA. CD4+ T cells were enriched through magnetic negative selection, after which naive cells were positively selected on CD45RA and the remaining negative fraction served as the memory subset. After blood collection by leukapheresis, PBMCs were isolated using Ficoll-Histopaque density gradient centrifugation and then cryopreserved in the vapor phase of liquid nitrogen. Analytical flow cytometry was used to check the purity and quantity of each magnetically sorted T cell population. Genomic DNA was isolated from every sorted fraction and measured by UV absorbance on a Nanodrop 2000c. With respect to this clone: Its antigen is currently not known. Nothing much larger sits one base from this clone, and base qualities are not available.

Using the deep immunoSEQ assay, TCR CDR3 regions were amplified from genomic DNA by multiplex PCR. Genomic DNA extracted from each cell subset was distributed evenly over all wells of several immunoSEQ 96-well plates, and each plate served as one replicate. For sorted subsets, each replicate PCR was loaded with about 0.2 ug genomic DNA, equivalent to 30,000 to 35,000 T cell genomes. The purified libraries were quantified using a Qubit 3.0 fluorometer, sized with a Bioanalyzer 2100, and then quantified again using the KAPA Library Quantification kit. Every immunoSEQ 96-well plate was sequenced on a separate single-read 150-cycle Illumina NextSeq 550 flow cell. The published analysis was carried out like this. Because the immunoSEQ output included only junctional sequences and no quality scores, the filtering could not be the same as the filtering used for full-length reads. To assign V/J genes and CDR3, sequences were annotated using PyIR, a Python wrapper for IgBLAST v1.9, with IMGT germline references. Reads were removed for weak V/J assignments (E-value above 1e-6), missing CDR3, stop codons, out-of-frame junctions, or ambiguous translated residues. A V3J clonotype was defined by an identical inferred V gene, J gene, and CDR3 amino acid sequence. To compute the percentage overlap between repertoires, the number of shared unique clonotypes was divided by the size of the smaller repertoire. RTK rarefaction, the Chao1 estimator, and Recon v2.1 estimates of unobserved clonotypes were used to assess repertoire richness. OLGA was used to compute generation probabilities for all TCRbeta clonotypes that the gDNA method yielded from four donors. Entries here come from immuneACCESS through TCRdb and include only in-frame sequences with V and J called. Some clones fail to appear in such tables; in the studies checked, an unresolved V gene covers under half of the shortfall, and the cause of the remainder is unknown. The DNA was the basis for D and trimming; V, J and clone size are from that table. The table for this sample lists 2 million to 2.5 million clones; approximately 96% of them were counted only once. The ten most abundant clones make up around 0.13% of the sample.

This clonotype originated in a young man in good health. The sample comprised naive CD4+ T cells sorted from blood. In the paper's terms, the cell subset or site label means: CD45RA+ positively selected.

The nucleotides are TGTGCCATCAGTGACCCCAACCCCGGGGAGCTGTTTTTT. This codes for CAISDPNPGELFF. The rearranged chain carries TRBV10-3 and TRBJ2-2; the D gene is unclear. V sheds 3 bases and J sheds 6 bases, leaving 8 bases between their ends. Inclusive of the bounding cysteine and phenylalanine, the CDR3 is 13 residues long. Only the CDR3 part of the read is kept: 39 bases, read in frame from the first base. Looking up the germline V gene yields CDR1 ENHRY and CDR2 SYGVKD.